The next 14 T cell receptor beta chains were all read from a single sample in a study of blood T cell repertoires in COVID-19 (dated by TCRdb to between 2020 and 2021). The library was made by the immunoSEQ multiplex PCR assay. Imported from immuneACCESS, the table was reduced by TCRdb to in-frame sequences with V and J called. These copies leave out some clones; in studies compared against another copy, an unresolved V gene accounts for under half, and the cause of the remainder is not known. Present in this sample are about 120,000 clones, around 90% of which were seen just once. The leading ten clones occupy around 3% of the sample. The source material was peripheral blood. These receptors were taken from a woman aged 45-60 years with acute or convalescent COVID-19.

Written as DNA, the CDR3 is TGTGCCAGCAGCTTAGGGGGGGAGGGAAACACCATATATTTT. Translating it yields CASSLGGEGNTIYF. The chain links TRBV7-2 to TRBJ1-3; TRBD1 is a possible D gene (5 bases). There are 14 residues in the CDR3. Trimming took off 1 base at V and 4 bases at J, with 8 bases between the two ends. From germline, CDR1 is SGHTA and CDR2 FQGNSA.

The rearrangement links TRBV27 to TRBJ2-1; TRBD1 matches at 11 bases. V was pared by 4 bases and J by 4 bases, with 6 bases of the junction left unmatched. Germline values: CDR1 MNHEY, CDR2 SMNVEV (reference sequence). There are 16 residues in the CDR3. The CDR3 is CASSSYGTGGYNEQFF. DNA for the CDR3: TGTGCCAGCAGTTCATACGGGACAGGGGGATACAATGAGCAGTTCTTC.

This chain joins TRBV3-1 (or the pseudogene TRBV3-2) and TRBJ2-1, with no clear D. The CDR3 length is 16 residues. The V gene's germline CDR1 is LGHDT and CDR2 YNNKEL (reference sequence). Trimming removed 1 base from V and 6 bases from J, with 16 bases in between. The CDR3: CASSQGSLELRNEQFF. The CDR3, as DNA: TGTGCCAGCAGCCAAGGTAGCCTAGAACTACGCAATGAGCAGTTCTTC.

The chain carries TRBV27 and TRBJ1-3; D is ambiguous. Looked up from germline, CDR1 is MNHEY and CDR2 is SMNVEV (reference sequence). This CDR3 has 13 amino acids. Trimming removed 6 bases at V and 0 bases at J, with 6 bases between. The CDR3 protein is CASRPGSGNTIYF. The CDR3 DNA follows: TGTGCCAGCAGGCCCGGCTCTGGAAACACCATATATTTT.

The V call is TRBV5-1, the J call TRBJ2-2; perhaps TRBD1 as D (5 bases). Deletions cut 0 bases from V and 4 bases from J, with 7 bases between. The CDR3 extends over 14 amino acids. CDR1 is SGHRS, CDR2 YFSETQ, per germline. The CDR3 loop reads CASSLGQSTGELFF. The CDR3 bases are TGCGCCAGCAGCTTGGGACAGAGCACCGGGGAGCTGTTTTTT. Full variable domain (outside the CDR3, taken from reference TRBV5-1 and TRBJ2-2): KAGVTQTPRYLIKTRGQQVTLSCSPISGHRSVSWYQQTPGQGLQFLFEYFSETQRNKGNFPGRFSGRQFSNSRSEMNVSTLELGDSALYLCASSLGQSTGELFFGEGSRLTVL.

The count of this clone is one. V and J are TRBV6-1 and TRBJ2-2; weak D call: TRBD1 (6 bases). Trimming removed 4 bases at V and 6 bases at J, with 18 bases between. CDR3 length equals 16 residues. Germline loops: CDR1 MNHNS, CDR2 SASEGT. CDR3 coding DNA: TGTGCCAGCAGTGGATTAGACAGGTCGGGCGCCGGGGAGCTGTTTTTT. It yields the protein CASSGLDRSGAGELFF.

The V gene is TRBV19, the J gene TRBJ2-1, with a weak D call TRBD1 (6 bases). The germline V gene has CDR1 LNHDA and CDR2 SQIVND (reference sequence). Deletions cut 7 bases from V and 5 bases from J, with 18 bases between. This CDR3 is built from 15 residues. CDR3 sequence reads: CASTKVRGGHNEQFF. The CDR3 DNA reads TGTGCCAGTACCAAGGTCAGGGGCGGGCACAATGAGCAGTTCTTC.

V and J are TRBV7-2 and TRBJ1-5, with TRBD1 matching over 10 bases. The V gene's germline CDR1 is SGHTA and CDR2 FQGNSA. This CDR3 has 14 residues. V dropped 5 bases and J dropped 7; count of bases not matched to a gene: 5. The DNA of the CDR3 is TGTGCCAGCAGCGACCGGACAGGGGGACAGCCCCAGCATTTT. Protein: CASSDRTGGQPQHF. Variable domain in full (rest from reference TRBV7-2 and TRBJ1-5): GAGVSQSPSNKVTEKGKDVELRCDPISGHTALYWYRQSLGQGLEFLIYFQGNSAPDKSGLPSDRFSAERTGGSVSTLTIQRTQQEDSAVYLCASSDRTGGQPQHFGDGTRLSIL.

The J gene is TRBJ1-2, the V gene TRBV6-5, with D hard to call. Trimming took off 8 bases at V and 2 bases at J, with 15 bases between the two ends. CDR1 and CDR2 (germline): MNHEY, SVGAGI. The CDR3 consists of 14 residues. The CDR3 protein is CASGRIGENYGYTF. The DNA of the CDR3 is TGTGCCAGCGGCAGGATCGGTGAGAACTATGGCTACACCTTC.

The chain joins TRBV5-1 to TRBJ2-1; 7 positions match TRBD1. Trimming removed 3 bases from V and 6 bases from J; junction bases left unmatched: 9. Per the germline V gene, CDR1 is SGHRS and CDR2 is YFSETQ. The CDR3 is made up of 15 amino acids. CDR3 nucleotides: TGCGCCAGCAGCTGGGGGCCCGGGACAGTCAATGAGCAGTTCTTC. Translation: CASSWGPGTVNEQFF.

This chain links TRBV24-1 with TRBJ2-1; 8 bases map to TRBD1. V lost 5 bases, J lost 12 bases, and 14 bases stayed unmatched. The CDR3 sequence is 15 residues long. The germline gives CDR1 KGHDR, CDR2 SFDVKD. As DNA, the CDR3 is TGTGCCACCAGTGTGGGGGCAGGGGGCCTTATCGGGCAGTTCTTC. It translates to CATSVGAGGLIGQFF.

This chain uses TRBV7-5 with TRBJ1-5; the table's D call, TRBD1, was not checked against the DNA. TRBV7-5 is reported as a pseudogene. The CDR3 contains 17 residues. CDR3 protein: CVRSLDPPTGGNQPQHF. The CDR3, as DNA: TGTGTCAGAAGCTTAGACCCACCGACAGGGGGCAATCAGCCCCAGCATTTT.

The V and J genes are TRBV5-1 and TRBJ2-2; 10 bases are shared with TRBD1. Trimming removed 0 bases from V and 6 bases from J; junction bases left unmatched: 5. The CDR3 length is 16 residues. CDR1 is SGHRS and CDR2 is YFSETQ in the germline V gene. The CDR3 bases are TGCGCCAGCAGCTTGGTAGGACAGGGGGGATCCGGGGAGCTGTTTTTT. Encoded protein: CASSLVGQGGSGELFF.

The chain recombines TRBV28 with TRBJ1-5; D is perhaps TRBD1 (5 bases). In germline, CDR1 is MDHEN, CDR2 SYDVKM. The CDR3 spans 15 residues. Between the trimmed V and J ends, which lost 6 bases and 0 bases, there was a span of 12 bases. For the CDR3, the DNA is TGTGCCAGCAGAATTGGGGGGAATAGCAATCAGCCCCAGCATTTT. It codes for CASRIGGNSNQPQHF.